The 20 T cell receptor beta chains in this list originate from one sample, sequenced in a study of patients and donors after allogeneic stem cell transplantation. Each CDR3 protein gets one entry after TCRdb re-called the RT-PCR reads with MiXCR. Among approximately 250,000 distinct CDR3 sequences listed, 13% to 15% were seen once. The sample was blood, either unsorted or a sorted T cell fraction (not recorded which). Source of these receptors: a human donor who was either an allogeneic HSCT recipient or a stem cell or donor lymphocyte infusion donor (not recorded which). It is not recorded whose cells these are; they may come from a transplant donor.

This clonotype occurred a few times. The J gene is TRBJ2-5, the V gene TRBV5-1; a possible D gene is TRBD2 (5 bases). This CDR3 region has 15 residues. Germline loops: CDR1 SGHRS, CDR2 YFSETQ. V was trimmed by 4 bases and J by 3 bases, leaving 16 bases between them. The CDR3 spells CASSLLAGLKETQYF. CDR3 in DNA: TGCGCCAGCAGCCTGCTGGCGGGCCTCAAAGAGACCCAGTACTTC.

The chain uses TRBV20-1 and TRBJ2-1; no clear D gene. Trimming took 2 bases from V and 3 from J, leaving 17 bases between them. This CDR3 spans 16 amino acids. Germline V gene data show CDR1 as DFQATT and CDR2 as SNEGSKA (reference sequence). CDR3 region: CSARSVGADRYNEQFF. For the CDR3, the DNA is TGCAGTGCTAGATCGGTTGGAGCTGATCGCTACAATGAGCAGTTCTTC.

This chain links TRBV2 with TRBJ2-2; 7 nucleotides align to TRBD1. The junction had 3 bases not matched to a gene; V was cut back by 8 bases and J by 0 bases. This CDR3 has 14 amino acids. Germline CDR1 is SNHLY and CDR2 is FYNNEI. DNA of the CDR3: TGTGCCAGCCGCAGGGGGTCGAACACCGGGGAGCTGTTTTTT. This codes for CASRRGSNTGELFF.

The chain combines TRBV7-6 with TRBJ2-3; possibly TRBD2 for D (6 bases). Trimming took off 0 bases at V and 3 bases at J, with 13 bases between the two ends. Germline assignment: CDR1 SGHVS and CDR2 FNYEAQ. This CDR3 contains 16 residues. The CDR3 protein is CASSLALAGRTDTQYF. CDR3 in DNA: TGTGCCAGCAGCTTAGCTCTAGCAGGGAGGACAGATACGCAGTATTTT.

As to this clonotype: Its ends do not fully match the called genes, so a read error is possible. V usage is TRBV20-1 and J usage is TRBJ2-7; 9 bases map to TRBD1. The CDR3 totals 15 residues. Germline CDR1 reads DFQATT; CDR2 reads SNEGSKA (reference sequence). The CDR3 bases are TGCAGTGCTAGATACAGGGGGCTATACTCCTACGGGCAGTACTTC. Its translation is CSARYRGLYSYGQYF.

This chain connects TRBV4-1 to TRBJ1-4, with 8 bases fitting TRBD1. Germline-derived CDR1 and CDR2 are MGHRA and YSYEKL. The CDR3 is 16 amino acids. The junction had 6 bases not matched to a gene; V was cut back by 1 base and J by 5 bases. CDR3 sequence (DNA): TGCGCCAGCAGCCAAGGGGCGACAGGGGCAAATGAAAAACTGTTTTTT. Protein: CASSQGATGANEKLFF.

This clonotype was recorded a few times. The chain joins TRBV24-1 to TRBJ1-2; no reliable D call. This CDR3 has 12 amino acids. Per the germline V gene, CDR1 is KGHDR and CDR2 is SFDVKD. V was shortened by 5 bases and J by 3 bases, with 6 bases between the two germline ends. The CDR3 is CATSGEDYGYTF. Written as DNA, the CDR3 is TGTGCCACCAGTGGGGAAGACTATGGCTACACCTTC.

The chain links TRBV20-1 to TRBJ2-7; D is perhaps TRBD2 (6 bases). Per the germline V gene, CDR1 is DFQATT and CDR2 is SNEGSKA (reference sequence). V lost 7 bases and J lost 1, with 14 bases in between. The CDR3 contains 13 residues. The CDR3 DNA reads TGCAGTGGATCGGGACTTCGATCCTACGAGCAGTACTTC. This sequence encodes CSGSGLRSYEQYF.

The chain links TRBV12-3 or TRBV12-4 to TRBJ2-3; 7 nucleotides line up with TRBD2. V lost 5 bases and J lost 5; bases outside the gene matches: 4. The CDR3 is 13 amino acids. CDR3 sequence reads: CASSRDYRDTQYF. The CDR3 DNA reads as TGTGCCAGCAGTCGGGACTACCGAGATACGCAGTATTTT.

This clonotype was counted a few times. This chain links TRBV24-1 with TRBJ2-7; either TRBD1 or TRBD2 may fit D (5 bases each). V shed 9 bases and J shed 3 bases, with 14 bases lying between them. The CDR3 length is 13 residues. Looked up from germline, CDR1 is KGHDR and CDR2 is SFDVKD. The CDR3: CATGGIGFYEQYF. The CDR3 DNA sequence: TGTGCCACCGGGGGAATAGGGTTCTACGAGCAGTACTTC.

CDR3 sequence: CASSQDHQSRGGYTF. The CDR3 DNA reads as TGTGCCAGCAGCCAAGATCATCAGTCCAGGGGCGGCTACACCTTC. This chain joins TRBV3-1 and TRBJ1-2; TRBD1 might be the D (6 bases). CDR3 length: 15 amino acids. Trimming left V 0 bases short and J 8 bases short, with 16 bases between. Germline CDR1 reads LGHDT; CDR2 reads YNNKEL (reference sequence).

This clonotype has only a few counts. The chain combines TRBV11-2 with TRBJ2-5, with D maybe TRBD1 (6 bases). The germline V gene has CDR1 SGHAT and CDR2 FQNNGV. V was trimmed by 1 base and J by 4 bases, leaving 13 bases between them. This CDR3 has 15 residues. The DNA for the CDR3 is TGTGCCAGCAGCTTAGGCCATCCAGGGGTAGAGACCCAGTACTTC. Its translation is CASSLGHPGVETQYF. The whole variable domain, filled in from reference TRBV11-2 and TRBJ2-5, reads EAGVAQSPRYKIIEKRQSVAFWCNPISGHATLYWYQQILGQGPKLLIQFQNNGVVDDSQLPKDRFSAERLKGVDSTLKIQPAKLEDSAVYLCASSLGHPGVETQYFGPGTRLLVL.

V usage is TRBV27 and J usage is TRBJ2-5; no reliable D call. The CDR3 has 14 residues. The germline V and J ends were trimmed by 3 bases and 5 bases, with 13 bases remaining between them. CDR1 and CDR2 (germline): MNHEY, SMNVEV (reference sequence). The chain's CDR3 is CASSFTEEPETQYF. DNA of the CDR3: TGTGCCAGCAGTTTTACAGAGGAACCGGAGACCCAGTACTTC.

The CDR3 here is CASSQEETSGGWEQFF. The CDR3 region has the DNA TGCGCCAGCAGCCAAGAAGAGACCAGCGGCGGATGGGAGCAGTTCTTC. The chain carries TRBV4-3 and TRBJ2-1; the D gene is possibly TRBD2 (5 bases). V was trimmed by 0 bases and J by 10 bases, leaving 19 bases between them. Germline CDR1 and CDR2: LGHNA and YSLEER. This CDR3 spans 16 amino acids.

This chain links TRBV27 with TRBJ1-5, with TRBD1 as a possible D gene (5 bases). The CDR3 runs to 15 residues. Trimming took off 2 bases at V and 5 bases at J, with 13 bases between the two ends. Germline V CDR1 and CDR2: MNHEY, SMNVEV (reference sequence). The CDR3 is CASSLQGPGDQPQHF. In DNA, the CDR3 is TGTGCCAGCAGTTTACAGGGACCGGGGGATCAGCCCCAGCATTTT.

This clonotype has just a few counts. The rearrangement joins TRBV2 to TRBJ2-3, with 14 nucleotides matching TRBD2. V trimming: 6 bases; J trimming: 0 bases; junction bases outside the gene matches: 11. The CDR3 length is 19 residues. The germline V gene encodes CDR1 SNHLY and CDR2 FYNNEI. The CDR3 DNA is TGTGCCAGCAGCTACGGACTAGCGGGAGGCGACACTAGCACAGATACGCAGTATTTT. Its protein is CASSYGLAGGDTSTDTQYF.

This clonotype has a count of ten or more. The chain carries TRBV3-1 and TRBJ1-5, with D uncertain. V lost 3 bases to trimming and J lost 3 bases, with 6 bases between them. CDR1 LGHDT and CDR2 YNNKEL come from the germline V gene (reference sequence). This CDR3 has 13 amino acids. CDR3 nucleotides: TGTGCCAGCAGCCAGCACGACAATCAGCCCCAGCATTTT. It specifies CASSQHDNQPQHF.

The V and J genes are TRBV4-2 and TRBJ1-5, with a tentative D call TRBD1 (6 bases). CDR3 length: 15 amino acids. The germline gives CDR1 LGHNA, CDR2 YNFKEQ. The V end was cut by 2 bases, the J end by 4 bases, with 12 bases between. The CDR3, as DNA: TGTGCCAGCAGCCAATCAATAGGGGGGAATCAGCCCCAGCATTTT. It is translated as CASSQSIGGNQPQHF.

The table lists this clonotype with many counts. This chain connects TRBV20-1 to TRBJ1-5, with D maybe TRBD1 (5 bases). The CDR3 length is 15 residues. Germline CDR1 is DFQATT and CDR2 is SNEGSKA (reference sequence). V gave up 0 bases and J gave up 5 bases, with 14 bases separating them. The CDR3 nucleotides read TGCAGTGCTAGAGATTGGACAAGGGGTGATCAGCCCCAGCATTTT. This codes for CSARDWTRGDQPQHF.

The chain is built from TRBV5-6 and TRBJ1-1; D call uncertain. The V and J ends lost 4 bases and 1 base respectively, with 11 bases between them. Germline assignment: CDR1 SGHDT and CDR2 YYEEEE. This CDR3 region has 14 residues. Written as DNA, the CDR3 is TGTGCCAGCAGCGTTTTACAGTGGAACACTGAAGCTTTCTTT. This sequence encodes CASSVLQWNTEAFF.